The T cell receptor beta chain under discussion was sequenced for a study of metastatic and nonmetastatic thyroid tumors. At the level of the study: Across blood and tumor or nodule tissue, repertoires from malignant and benign thyroid patients were compared with one another.

TCRdb re-called the PCR reads with MiXCR. This table holds about 21,000 clones, around 17% found once. No treatment of any kind had been given to any patient before thyroid surgery. Within the sample, this clone is medium-sized (0.01 to 0.1%). CDR3 length: 16 amino acids. CDR1 is MRHNA, CDR2 SNTAGT, per germline. With 0 bases removed from V and 0 bases from J, the gap between germline ends came to 6 bases. This clonotype was obtained from a male donor with papillary thyroid cancer or a benign thyroid nodule (not recorded which). Some clones in this sample may be carry-over from other donors' samples. The sequencing input was blood. This chain connects TRBV6-4 to TRBJ2-6; D uncertain. The DNA of the CDR3 is TGTGCCAGCAGTGACTCGACAAACTCTGGGGCCAACGTCCTGACTTTC. Translated: CASSDSTNSGANVLTF.